The sequence of this TCR beta chain was determined in a study of Ad26.COV2.S vaccination and SARS-CoV-2 variants (dated by TCRdb to about 2021). General notes on the study: Donors in the vaccine arm were drawn from COV1001, a multicentre, randomized, double-blind, placebo-controlled phase I-IIa trial testing Ad26.COV2.S in healthy adults. Ad26.COV2.S was administered intramuscularly at a dose of 5x10^10 or 1x10^11 viral particles, either as one shot or as two shots given 56 days apart. The TCR-sequenced set comprised around 30 samples: approximately 19 Ad26.COV2.S vaccine recipients, 5 placebo recipients and 8 SARS-CoV-2 convalescent individuals. Trial participants were randomized into five groups of five: low-dose or high-dose Ad26.COV2.S given once or twice, or placebo on both occasions. TCRbeta repertoire sequencing was used to assess the specificity and breadth of SARS-CoV-2-reactive T cell receptors after Ad26.COV2.S vaccination. Blinding of investigators to trial group allocation was maintained during experiments and outcome assessment. Results and caveats for the whole study, not just this receptor: Compared with placebo recipients, Ad26.COV2.S recipients showed higher spike-specific TCR breadth (P = 0.0014). The study was not powered for comparison of responses between vaccine doses or regimens. After vaccination, spike-specific CD8+ and CD4+ T cell responses were reported to show substantial breadth. The authors noted that the TCR breadth and depth analyses may have underestimated total T cell responses. Vaccine and placebo recipients had comparable non-spike TCR breadth, which fits with the vaccine containing only spike.

TCRbeta CDR3 regions were sequenced with the immunoSEQ Assay. After extraction, genomic DNA underwent amplification by bias-controlled multiplex PCR, followed by high-throughput sequencing. Per the original workflow: To quantify the absolute abundance of every unique TCRbeta CDR3 region, sequences were collapsed and filtered. T cell fraction was estimated by normalizing TCRbeta template counts to usable DNA, with usable DNA measured through amplification of reference genes found in all nucleated cells. Repertoire TCRs were annotated as SARS-CoV-2-specific by exact matching of V gene, CDR3 amino acid sequence and J gene to a known reactive TCR set. The reference SARS-CoV-2 TCR set came from MIRA and was filtered for enrichment in COVID-19-positive ImmuneCODE repertoires, removing public or cross-reactive TCRs. Using the MIRA antigens, annotated TCRs were further analysed by specific ORF or by position within an ORF. Depth was the summed frequency of annotated unique rearrangements, while breadth was defined as annotated unique rearrangements over total unique productive rearrangements. Two-sided Wilcoxon rank-sum tests were used to compare TCR breadth between groups. TCRdb took over this immuneACCESS table, retaining in-frame rearrangements with V and J assigned. Such tables are incomplete; in checked studies, under half of the missing clones stem from an unresolved V gene, and the remainder is unexplained. V and J calls and clone size are as listed in that table; D and trimming were resolved from the DNA. Within this sample are 450,000 to 550,000 clones, with about 88% of them counted one time only. Of the sample, approximately 2.5% falls within the top ten clones.

The treatment or condition tag for this specimen amounts to: around 19 received Ad26.COV2.S at low or high dose, single or two shots; roughly 5 received placebo; per-sample allocation not given. For vaccine and placebo recipients, the sequenced repertoires came from samples collected on day 63 after the first injection. Cohort 1b enrolled roughly 25 adults aged 18-55 years at a single site in Boston, USA, between 29 July and 7 August 2020. Ad26.COV2.S was a replication-incompetent adenovirus type 26 vector expressing a prefusion-stabilized SARS-CoV-2 spike protein from the original Wuhan strain. In regard to this clone: Its antigen has not been determined. Within one base of it there is no much larger clone, and no base qualities were kept.

Sequences were derived from peripheral blood, sampled in a trial of Ad26.COV2.S vaccine versus placebo. This clonotype was sampled from a person aged 18-65 years who received the Ad26.COV2.S COVID-19 vaccine or a placebo.

The CDR3 region has the sequence CASSLRKTYQPQHF. The sequenced DNA is TGTGCCAGCAGCTTACGGAAGACTTATCAGCCCCAGCATTTT. The sequence joins TRBV7-8 to TRBJ1-5; no D gene can be assigned with confidence. CDR1 and CDR2 (SGHVS, FQNEAQ) derive from the germline V gene. Trimming at the junction amounts to 2 bases on V and 5 bases on J, and the germline ends lie 10 bases apart. From the cysteine up to the phenylalanine, the CDR3 has a length of 14 residues. The CDR3 DNA has 42 bases and is translated from base 1.